This record covers a single T cell receptor beta chain. The target antigen is unknown. As for time point: blood 2 weeks post-SBRT. Sample treatment: 15 Gy SBRT to primary tumor, nephrectomy 4 weeks later. Serial blood draws occurred at baseline and 2 and 4 weeks post-SBRT. This sample is part of a study of radiation and T cells in renal cell carcinoma. Study overall: Nephrectomy followed 15 Gy stereotactic body radiation by 4 weeks.

The CDR3 spans 12 residues. The V gene's germline CDR1 is SGHTA and CDR2 FQGNSA. V dropped 5 bases and J dropped 5 bases, with 10 bases sitting between them. Findings and caveats of the study: From baseline, blood top tumor clonotypes peaked at 2 weeks post-radiation. Pretreatment tumor biopsies were lacking, so baseline clonotypes are unknown.

Clones were sequenced by immunoSEQ multiplex PCR, and TCRdb holds only the in-frame ones, with some missing. Among 120,000 or so clones listed, around 82% were seen once. Sample: blood, taken from a patient whose treatment included radiotherapy and nephrectomy. This chain connects TRBV7-2 to TRBJ2-7, with D perhaps TRBD1 (6 bases). The sequence was collected from a man aged 45-65 years with renal cell carcinoma. The CDR3 DNA sequence: TGTGCCAGCAGCGCCAACAGGGACGAGCAGTACTTC. Translated: CASSANRDEQYF.